The 11 T cell receptor beta chains in this list originate from one sample, sequenced in a study of shared clonotypes between healthy human individuals. Repertoires were generated with immunoSEQ multiplex PCR, while TCRdb's copy carries only in-frame clones and drops some. This table has a few hundred thousand clones, about 97% appearing once. Sequencing was performed on memory CD8+ T cells sorted from blood. Documented subset: CD45RO+ cells pooled with CCR7-negative TemRA cells. The receptor source for this set is a man between 25 and 39 years old in good health.

V gene TRBV6-6 combines with J gene TRBJ2-2, with 9 bases fitting TRBD1. The CDR3 runs 12 residues. J gave up 6 bases and V 8 bases, and 1 base lay outside the gene matches. CDR1 is MNHNY and CDR2 is SVGAGI in the germline V gene (reference sequence). Here the CDR3 reads CASWTGAGELFF. DNA of the CDR3: TGTGCCAGCTGGACAGGGGCCGGGGAGCTGTTTTTT.

This clone appeared once. The chain has TRBV28 and TRBJ1-2; 7 bases line up with TRBD1. There are 16 residues in the CDR3. The ends lost 1 base at V and 4 bases at J; junction bases unmatched: 9. The germline CDR1 and CDR2 sequences are MDHEN and SYDVKM. CDR3 loop: CASSLFPGQTSYGYTF. DNA for the CDR3: TGTGCCAGCAGTTTATTCCCGGGACAGACGAGCTATGGCTACACCTTC.

The rearrangement links TRBV20-1 to TRBJ2-1; no clear D gene. Germline CDR1 is DFQATT and CDR2 is SNEGSKA (reference sequence). The CDR3 totals 11 residues. The V and J ends lost 5 bases and 10 bases respectively, with 12 bases between them. The CDR3 bases are TGCAGTGCTCCTATAGCTGTAGAGCAGTTCTTC. The encoded protein is CSAPIAVEQFF.

The rearrangement links TRBV6-5 to TRBJ2-1; D might be TRBD2 (5 bases). V lost 0 bases and J 15 bases, leaving 15 bases between the germline ends. CDR1 and CDR2 (germline): MNHEY, SVGAGI. The CDR3 is made up of 13 amino acids. This CDR3 reads CASSYSFGLAPFF. CDR3 in DNA: TGTGCCAGCAGTTACTCCTTCGGTCTAGCCCCGTTCTTC.

The genes are TRBV6-1 and TRBJ2-2, with a possible D match to TRBD2 (5 bases). Trimming removed 4 bases at V and 4 bases at J, with 7 bases between. CDR1 is MNHNS and CDR2 is SASEGT in the germline V gene. The CDR3 has 13 amino acids. CDR3 in DNA: TGTGCCAGCAGTGGACTACCCACCGGGGAGCTGTTTTTT. It specifies CASSGLPTGELFF.

V gene TRBV20-1 combines with J gene TRBJ1-2; D is unclear. CDR3 size: 9 residues. Per the germline V gene, CDR1 is DFQATT and CDR2 is SNEGSKA (reference sequence). V was cut by 5 bases and J by 8 bases, with 6 bases left in between. The CDR3 DNA reads as TGCAGTGCTCCCGAGGGCTACACCTTC. It yields the protein CSAPEGYTF.

This chain connects TRBV5-1 to TRBJ1-1; D possibly corresponds to TRBD1 (6 bases). There are 14 residues in the CDR3. Trimming cost V 4 bases and J 2 bases, with 12 bases left between them. From germline, CDR1 is SGHRS and CDR2 YFSETQ. The CDR3 sequence is CASSTLQGNTEAFF. DNA of the CDR3: TGCGCCAGCAGCACACTACAGGGAAACACTGAAGCTTTCTTT.

The rearrangement links TRBV5-5 to TRBJ2-7; TRBD1 agrees at 8 bases. The V gene's germline CDR1 is SGHKS and CDR2 YYEKEE (reference sequence). After removal of 4 bases from V and 1 base from J, the junction contained 4 bases not matched to a gene. The CDR3 sequence is 14 residues long. For the CDR3, the DNA is TGTGCCAGCAGCCCGGGGACAGGATCCTACGAGCAGTACTTC. This sequence encodes CASSPGTGSYEQYF.

This chain connects TRBV6-5 to TRBJ1-3; D remains ambiguous. The germline V and J ends were trimmed by 0 bases and 3 bases, with 6 bases remaining between them. The CDR3 contains 14 residues. The germline V gene encodes CDR1 MNHEY and CDR2 SVGAGI. The chain's CDR3 is CASSYSSLGNTIYF. The CDR3 bases are TGTGCCAGCAGTTACTCGAGTCTTGGAAACACCATATATTTT.

The chain links TRBV9 to TRBJ2-3; D remains unclear. Germline V gene sequence: CDR1 SGDLS, CDR2 YYNGEE. V dropped 1 base and J dropped 3 bases, with 12 bases sitting between them. CDR3 size: 15 residues. This chain's CDR3 is CASSVSGVSTDTQYF. CDR3 coding DNA: TGTGCCAGCAGCGTATCTGGAGTCTCTACAGATACGCAGTATTTT.

The chain links TRBV7-8 to TRBJ2-1; the match to TRBD2 covers 12 bases. V shed 4 bases, J shed 9 bases, and the junction held 10 bases outside the gene matches. The CDR3 consists of 16 residues. CDR1 is SGHVS and CDR2 is FQNEAQ in the germline V gene. CDR3 coding DNA: TGTGCCAGCAGCTACGGGACTAGCGGGTGGTTTAGTGAGCAGTTCTTC. This translates into CASSYGTSGWFSEQFF.